A single T cell receptor beta chain is shown here with its context. Germline loops: CDR1 SNHLY, CDR2 FYNNEI. After removal of 3 bases from V and 0 bases from J, the junction contained 2 bases not matched to a gene. The CDR3 sequence is 14 residues long. Clones were sequenced by immunoSEQ multiplex PCR, and TCRdb holds only the in-frame ones, with some missing. The table lists roughly 100,000 clones, 95% to 97% of them singletons, with just over 2% in the top ten. This sample was included in a study of OX40 agonist ivuxolimab in advanced cancers. Study at large: Across the patients, intravenous ivuxolimab was delivered every 2 weeks at 0.01 to 10 mg/kg. Those enrolled were about 80% male, with a mean age of about 60 years and ages from roughly 20 to 85.

The receptor comes from an adult with an advanced solid tumor such as melanoma, head and neck, liver or kidney cancer. The chain links TRBV2 to TRBJ2-7; 7 positions agree with TRBD1. Source: CD4+ or CD8+ T cells sorted from blood, taken in a trial of the OX40 agonist ivuxolimab. The DNA of the CDR3 is TGTGCCAGCAGTGACAGGACAGGCTCCTACGAGCAGTACTTC. Protein sequence: CASSDRTGSYEQYF.